This T cell receptor (beta chain) was captured by sequencing in a study of Ad26.COV2.S vaccination and SARS-CoV-2 variants. Study-wide background: Among those in the COV1001 Ad26.COV2.S trial arm was the donor. Ad26.COV2.S, an intramuscular injection, was given once or twice 56 days apart.

Profiled with immunoSEQ multiplex PCR; TCRdb holds only in-frame clones, not every one. The repertoire holds 300,000 to 400,000 clones, about 90% seen once, with around 5% in the top ten. Only a few counts were recorded for this clone. Germline CDR1 reads MNHEY; CDR2 reads SVGAGI. The CDR3 consists of 14 residues. Trimming removed 2 bases from V and 1 base from J, with 9 bases in between. Sample treatment: some 20 received Ad26.COV2.S at low or high dose, single or two shots; 5 received placebo; per-sample allocation not given. Vaccine and placebo recipients were sampled on day 63 after the first injection. Cohort 1b enrolled adults aged 18-55 years in Boston.

The chain employs TRBV6-5 and TRBJ2-7; the D is unclear. This TCR was recovered from a person between 18 and 65 years old who received the Ad26.COV2.S COVID-19 vaccine or a placebo. The input for sequencing was peripheral blood, taken in a trial of Ad26.COV2.S vaccine versus placebo. The CDR3 is CASSYARQSYEQYF. CDR3 DNA: TGTGCCAGCAGTTACGCTCGGCAGTCCTACGAGCAGTACTTC.